The 8 T cell receptor beta chains listed next were all sequenced from one sample in a study of neurological immune-mediated disorders. Via MiXCR, TCRdb re-called the 5' RACE reads, giving one row per CDR3 protein. The sample yields about 48,000 distinct CDR3 sequences, 10% seen once. The specimen sequenced was PBMCs. The receptor set was obtained from a woman aged 40 to 50 with HTLV-1-associated myelopathy (HAM/TSP).

This sequence joins TRBV5-5 and TRBJ1-1, with D tentatively TRBD1 (6 bases). The germline gives CDR1 SGHKS, CDR2 YYEKEE (reference sequence). Trimming pared 7 bases from V and 7 bases from J, leaving 20 bases between. This CDR3 spans 14 amino acids. The CDR3 loop is CASASDGGRGEAFF. In DNA, the CDR3 is TGTGCCAGCGCGTCCGATGGGGGGCGGGGTGAAGCTTTCTTT.

About this clonotype itself: No conserved phenylalanine or tryptophan is present at the end of the CDR3, so a read error is the likely explanation. It is unclear where the CDR3 begins or ends on the DNA, so no DNA is shown, and the CDR3 is as TCRdb lists it. V is TRBV20-1 and J is TRBJ2-2; TRBD2 is taken as the D call from the table, unchecked against the DNA. The CDR3 numbers 16 amino acids, ends counted. Germline CDR1 is DFQATT and CDR2 is SNEGSKA (reference sequence). The CDR3 sequence is CSARQIGPHTAGELLL.

This clonotype was observed at least ten times. The V and J genes are TRBV5-6 and TRBJ2-3, with TRBD2 identical over 14 bases. V gave up 4 bases and J gave up 2 bases; unmatched junction bases: 3. This CDR3 has 16 amino acids. CDR1 is SGHDT, CDR2 YYEEEE, per germline. Here the CDR3 DNA reads TGTGCCAGCAGCAGACTAGCGGGGGGGCCCACAGATACGCAGTATTTT. It translates to CASSRLAGGPTDTQYF.

At least ten counts were recorded for this clonotype. V usage is TRBV5-1 and J usage is TRBJ1-2, with D perhaps TRBD1 (6 bases). The length of the CDR3 is 12 residues. Germline V gene data show CDR1 as SGHRS and CDR2 as YFSETQ. Trimming stripped 4 bases from V and 8 bases from J, with 12 bases between. The CDR3 reads CASSLPGVGYTF. DNA for the CDR3: TGCGCCAGCAGCCTACCAGGGGTCGGCTACACCTTC.

To note about this clonotype: A much larger clone is a single base away; this may be a read error. The V call is TRBV10-3, the J call TRBJ1-3; D gene uncertain. The CDR3 consists of 12 residues. V was shortened by 7 bases and J by 2 bases, with 6 bases between the two germline ends. Germline V CDR1 and CDR2: ENHRY, SYGVKD. This CDR3 is CAITGPGNTIYF. The CDR3, as DNA: TGTGCCATCACCGGGCCTGGAAACACCATATATTTT.

This clonotype was found a few times. Sequence at one end of the junction differs from germline and may be a read error. The chain couples TRBV5-1 to TRBJ2-2; 8 bases agree with TRBD2. There are 16 residues in the CDR3. Germline loops: CDR1 SGHRS, CDR2 YFSETQ. Here the CDR3 reads CASSLVAGMNTRELFF. The CDR3 DNA is TGCGCCAGCAGCTTGGTAGCGGGGATGAACACCAGGGAGCTGTTTTTT.

There are many counts of this clonotype. The chain carries TRBV4-1 and TRBJ1-1; maybe TRBD1 (5 bases). This CDR3 is 20 amino acids long. The germline V gene encodes CDR1 MGHRA and CDR2 YSYEKL. The ends were cut back, 1 base at V and 4 bases at J, with 28 bases in the middle. The CDR3 bases are TGCGCCAGCAGCCAAGCGAATAGCCGCGGGGGTTGGTCGGGGAGCACTGAAGCTTTCTTT. Translation gives CASSQANSRGGWSGSTEAFF.

As concerns this clonotype: A read error may account for a junction end that differs from germline. The chain employs TRBV4-2 and TRBJ2-5; maybe TRBD1 (6 bases). Germline CDR1 is LGHNA and CDR2 is YNFKEQ. This CDR3 region has 15 residues. CDR3 in amino acids: CASIQDRGNSETQYF. Here the CDR3 DNA reads TGTGCCAGCATCCAAGATAGGGGGAATTCAGAGACCCAGTACTTC.